Each of the 16 T cell receptor beta chains below was sequenced from the same sample in a study of T cell responses to AZD1222 COVID-19 vaccine. Sequenced by immunoSEQ multiplex PCR; TCRdb stores in-frame clones only, minus some. Of about 81,000 clones in the sample, around nine tenths are singletons; the top ten hold approximately 5%. The specimen comprised peripheral blood, sampled 28 days after the second AZD1222 dose. The origin of the receptors is an adult who received the AZD1222 COVID-19 vaccine.

The rearrangement uses TRBV6-1 and TRBJ1-2, with D possibly being TRBD1 (5 bases). CDR3 length equals 15 residues. Germline lookup yields CDR1 MNHNS and CDR2 SASEGT. V was pared by 2 bases and J by 8 bases, with 18 bases between. The CDR3 DNA follows: TGTGCCAGCAGTGAAACAGGTCGGCAGGCCCGCGGCTACACCTTC. The encoded protein is CASSETGRQARGYTF.

The V call is TRBV2, the J call TRBJ2-7; unclear D gene. Trimming stripped 3 bases from V and 0 bases from J, with 15 bases between. The CDR3 is made up of 16 amino acids. Germline V gives CDR1 SNHLY, CDR2 FYNNEI. The CDR3 is CASSDPVSYNSYEQYF. Here the CDR3 DNA reads TGTGCCAGCAGTGACCCGGTTTCCTACAACTCCTACGAGCAGTACTTC.

The rearrangement joins TRBV5-6 to TRBJ1-5; no definite D call. Trimming removed 1 base from V and 6 bases from J, with 14 bases in between. The CDR3 totals 15 residues. Germline CDR1 is SGHDT and CDR2 is YYEEEE. The chain's CDR3 is CASSLSGRKGQPQHF. The CDR3 DNA follows: TGTGCCAGCAGCTTGTCCGGGCGGAAGGGTCAGCCCCAGCATTTT.

This clone appeared once. This chain links TRBV3-1 (or the pseudogene TRBV3-2) with TRBJ2-2; 8 positions match TRBD2. The CDR3 is made up of 15 amino acids. The germline gives CDR1 LGHDT, CDR2 YNNKEL (reference sequence). Germline trimming cut 2 bases from V and 4 bases from J; bases unmatched to any gene: 3. Here the CDR3 DNA reads TGTGCCAGCAGCCAACGGGGGGGCAGCACCGGGGAGCTGTTTTTT. It specifies CASSQRGGSTGELFF.

The chain joins TRBV18 to TRBJ2-7, with 11 bases fitting TRBD1. V trimming: 0 bases; J trimming: 7 bases; junction bases outside the gene matches: 5. The CDR3 has 15 residues. Germline CDR1 is KGHSH and CDR2 is LQKENI. CDR3 DNA: TGTGCCAGCTCACCACCCGGGACAGGGGGGAATGAGCAGTACTTC. It translates to CASSPPGTGGNEQYF.

V is TRBV6-1 and J is TRBJ2-3; 9 nucleotides agree with TRBD2. This CDR3 spans 17 amino acids. The germline CDR1 and CDR2 sequences are MNHNS and SASEGT. The V segment lost 3 bases and the J segment 3 bases; nucleotides outside the gene matches: 10. The CDR3 DNA sequence: TGTGCCAGCAGTGAGCGGGGCGGGGGGGCCCAGACAGATACGCAGTATTTT. Translation: CASSERGGGAQTDTQYF.

V usage is TRBV28 and J usage is TRBJ1-1; the match to TRBD1 covers 7 bases. V was pared by 4 bases and J by 0 bases, with 2 bases of the junction left unmatched. The length of the CDR3 is 14 residues. Germline V gene sequence: CDR1 MDHEN, CDR2 SYDVKM. The CDR3 region has the DNA TGTGCCAGCAGTTCGGGACAGATGAACACTGAAGCTTTCTTT. Amino acid sequence: CASSSGQMNTEAFF.

The chain is built from TRBV6-6 and TRBJ1-4, with D uncertain. The CDR3 consists of 17 residues. Per the germline V gene, CDR1 is MNHNY and CDR2 is SVGAGI (reference sequence). V was shortened by 5 bases and J by 2 bases, with 18 bases between the two germline ends. The CDR3 spells CASSPSVGVATNEKLFF. For the CDR3, the DNA is TGTGCCAGCAGTCCATCCGTCGGCGTCGCCACTAATGAAAAACTGTTTTTT.

V gene TRBV19 combines with J gene TRBJ1-1; 7 bases agree with TRBD1. CDR3 length equals 13 residues. In germline, CDR1 is LNHDA, CDR2 SQIVND (reference sequence). Trimming at V came to 4 bases and at J to 6 bases, leaving 5 bases not matched to a gene. CDR3 in DNA: TGTGCCAGTAGTACCGACAGGGCATCTGAAGCTTTCTTT. It yields the protein CASSTDRASEAFF. Looking up the rest from reference TRBV19 and TRBJ1-1 gives the full variable domain: DGGITQSPKYLFRKEGQNVTLSCEQNLNHDAMYWYRQDPGQGLRLIYYSQIVNDFQKGDIAEGYSVSREKKESFPLTVTSAQKNPTAFYLCASSTDRASEAFFGQGTRLTVV.

The rearrangement joins TRBV5-8 to TRBJ2-1; D is unresolved. V was cut by 0 bases and J by 7 bases, with 14 bases left in between. The germline CDR1 and CDR2 sequences are SGHTS and YDEGEE. CDR3 size: 15 residues. In DNA form, the CDR3 reads TGTGCCAGCAGCTTGGTGGCCGGTAGTAGGAATGAGCAGTTCTTC. As protein: CASSLVAGSRNEQFF.

The J gene is TRBJ1-3, the V gene TRBV7-2, with TRBD1 as a possible D gene (5 bases). This CDR3 spans 15 amino acids. CDR1 and CDR2 from the germline V gene are SGHTA and FQGNSA. V lost 1 base and J 4 bases, leaving 11 bases between the germline ends. The CDR3 loop is CASSLDGDAGNTIYF. The CDR3 DNA reads as TGTGCCAGCAGCTTAGACGGGGACGCAGGAAACACCATATATTTT.

The chain recombines TRBV28 with TRBJ1-5, with 9 bases lining up with TRBD1. Per the germline V gene, CDR1 is MDHEN and CDR2 is SYDVKM. V was pared by 6 bases and J by 2 bases, with 5 bases of the junction left unmatched. The CDR3 is 15 residues long. This CDR3 reads CASSLTGGGNQPQHF. The CDR3 nucleotides read TGTGCCAGCAGCCTGACAGGGGGTGGCAATCAGCCCCAGCATTTT.

J is TRBJ1-1 and V is TRBV7-9; TRBD1 might be the D (6 bases). The CDR3 loop spans 14 amino acids. The V gene lost 4 bases and the J gene lost 2 bases, with 11 bases spanning the gap. Germline lookup yields CDR1 SEHNR and CDR2 FQNEAQ (reference sequence). The DNA of the CDR3 is TGTGCCAGCAGCTCGACAGGCGTCAACACTGAAGCTTTCTTT. Protein: CASSSTGVNTEAFF. Full variable domain (remainder filled in from reference TRBV7-9 and TRBJ1-1): DTGVSQNPRHKITKRGQNVTFRCDPISEHNRLYWYRQTLGQGPEFLTYFQNEAQLEKSRLLSDRFSAERPKGSFSTLEIQRTEQGDSAMYLCASSSTGVNTEAFFGQGTRLTVV.

J is TRBJ1-1 and V is TRBV24-1; 8 nucleotides match TRBD1. The CDR3 spans 13 residues. V lost 5 bases and J lost 7; bases outside the gene matches: 5. Germline V gene sequence: CDR1 KGHDR, CDR2 SFDVKD. This CDR3 is CATSASGGGEAFF. The CDR3 nucleotides read TGTGCCACCAGTGCCTCAGGGGGCGGTGAAGCTTTCTTT.

The CDR3 reads CASSSGQLRNTEAFF. The CDR3 nucleotides are TGCGCCAGCAGCTCAGGACAGCTTAGGAACACTGAAGCTTTCTTT. The rearrangement links TRBV5-1 to TRBJ1-1; perhaps TRBD1 as D (6 bases). V lost 3 bases, J lost 1 base, and 13 bases lay in between. The CDR3 sequence is 15 residues long. Germline V gives CDR1 SGHRS, CDR2 YFSETQ.

This rearrangement joins TRBV24-1 to TRBJ2-1; unclear D gene. The length of the CDR3 is 15 residues. Between the trimmed V and J ends, which lost 4 bases and 2 bases, there was a span of 11 bases. CDR1 and CDR2 (germline): KGHDR, SFDVKD. This chain's CDR3 is CATSDAGLPYNEQFF. The CDR3 coding sequence is TGTGCCACCAGTGACGCCGGGCTGCCCTACAATGAGCAGTTCTTC.